This T cell receptor (beta chain) was sequenced during a study of spatial heterogeneity in lung cancer. Looking at the study overall: Each time, sequencing found more beta-chain sequences than alpha-chain sequences.

Time point defined: sample taken at primary tumor resection. The cohort: approximately 74 early-stage, untreated non-small cell lung cancer patients. Unsorted tumor, nontumor lung tissue or cryopreserved PBMC supplied the whole RNA. The presence of a unique molecular identifier marked each TCR cDNA molecule. TCRdb reanalysed the 5' RACE reads using MiXCR and keeps one entry per CDR3 protein. This sample yields about 27,000 distinct CDR3 sequences, of which 7.1% are seen a single time; 24% belongs to the top ten. This clonotype was observed at least ten times. Its matching antigen is unknown. Regarding the study as a whole: Expanded intratumoral alpha and beta TCR counts tracked tumor mutation counts.

Deletions cut 5 bases from V and 0 bases from J, with 3 bases between. Germline lookup yields CDR1 SGHTA and CDR2 FQGNSA. This CDR3 is built from 12 residues. Sequenced material: lung tumor tissue, taken at surgery. The receptor comes from a male donor with early-stage non-small cell lung cancer. The chain employs TRBV7-2 and TRBJ2-3; D unresolved. The CDR3 loop reads CASSDSTDTQYF. For the CDR3, the DNA is TGTGCCAGCAGCGATAGCACAGATACGCAGTATTTT.